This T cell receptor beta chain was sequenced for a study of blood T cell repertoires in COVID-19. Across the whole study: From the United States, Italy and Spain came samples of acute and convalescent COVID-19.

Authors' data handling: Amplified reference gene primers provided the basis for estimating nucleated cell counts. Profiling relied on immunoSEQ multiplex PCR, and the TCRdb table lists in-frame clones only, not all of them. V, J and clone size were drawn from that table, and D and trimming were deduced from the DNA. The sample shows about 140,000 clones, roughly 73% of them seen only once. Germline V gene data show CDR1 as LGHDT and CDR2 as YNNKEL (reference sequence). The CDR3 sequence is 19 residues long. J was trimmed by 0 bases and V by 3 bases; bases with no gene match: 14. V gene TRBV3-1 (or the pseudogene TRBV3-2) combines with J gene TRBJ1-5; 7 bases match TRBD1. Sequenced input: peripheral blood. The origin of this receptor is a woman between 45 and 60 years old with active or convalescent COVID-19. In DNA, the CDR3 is TGTGCCAGCAGCCAGCACAGGGGAAGTGATGGCTATAGCAATCAGCCCCAGCATTTT. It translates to CASSQHRGSDGYSNQPQHF.